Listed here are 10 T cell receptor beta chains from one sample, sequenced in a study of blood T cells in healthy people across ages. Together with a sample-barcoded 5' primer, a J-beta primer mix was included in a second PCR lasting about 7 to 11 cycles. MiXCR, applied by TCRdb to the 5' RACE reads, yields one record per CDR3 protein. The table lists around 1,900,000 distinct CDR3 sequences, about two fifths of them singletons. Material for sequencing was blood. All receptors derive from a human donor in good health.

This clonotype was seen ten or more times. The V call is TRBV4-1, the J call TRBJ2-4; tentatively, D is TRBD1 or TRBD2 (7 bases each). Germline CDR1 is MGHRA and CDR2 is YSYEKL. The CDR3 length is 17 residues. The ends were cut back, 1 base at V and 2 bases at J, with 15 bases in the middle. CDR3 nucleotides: TGCGCCAGCAGCCAAGGTCCCAGGGGGGGGTCCAAAAACATTCAGTACTTC. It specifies CASSQGPRGGSKNIQYF.

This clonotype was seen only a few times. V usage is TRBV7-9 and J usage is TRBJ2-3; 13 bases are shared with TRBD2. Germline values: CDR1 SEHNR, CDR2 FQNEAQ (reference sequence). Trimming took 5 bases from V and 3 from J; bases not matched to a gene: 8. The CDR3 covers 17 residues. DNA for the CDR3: TGTGCCAGCAGCCCATGGGGGACTAGCGGGGTGACAGATACGCAGTATTTT. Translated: CASSPWGTSGVTDTQYF.

CDR3 region: CASSSGPAGAVADTQYF. The CDR3 DNA reads as TGTGCCAGCAGCTCCGGACCAGCGGGAGCTGTTGCAGATACGCAGTATTTT. The V and J genes are TRBV9 and TRBJ2-3, with 8 bases that match TRBD2. CDR1 is SGDLS and CDR2 is YYNGEE in the germline V gene. The V segment lost 4 bases and the J segment 4 bases; nucleotides outside the gene matches: 14. The CDR3 sequence is 17 residues long.

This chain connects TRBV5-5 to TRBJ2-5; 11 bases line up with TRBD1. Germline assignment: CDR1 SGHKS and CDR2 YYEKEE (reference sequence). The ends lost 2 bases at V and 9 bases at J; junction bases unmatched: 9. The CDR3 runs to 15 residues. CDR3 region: CASSFGGQGGLAQYF. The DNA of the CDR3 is TGTGCCAGCAGCTTCGGGGGACAGGGGGGGTTGGCCCAGTACTTC.

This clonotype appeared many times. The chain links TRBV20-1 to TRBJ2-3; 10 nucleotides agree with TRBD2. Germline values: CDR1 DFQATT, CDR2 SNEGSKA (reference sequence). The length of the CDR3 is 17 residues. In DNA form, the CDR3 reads TGCAGCCTTTGGCTAGCGGGGGAGCATCAAAGCACAGATACGCAGTATTTT. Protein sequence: CSLWLAGEHQSTDTQYF.

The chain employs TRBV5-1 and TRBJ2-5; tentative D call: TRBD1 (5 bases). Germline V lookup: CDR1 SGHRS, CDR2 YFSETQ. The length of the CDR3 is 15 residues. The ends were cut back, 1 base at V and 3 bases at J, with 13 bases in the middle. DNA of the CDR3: TGCGCCAGCAGCTTGATGGGGCCCTCCGAAGAGACCCAGTACTTC. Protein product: CASSLMGPSEETQYF.

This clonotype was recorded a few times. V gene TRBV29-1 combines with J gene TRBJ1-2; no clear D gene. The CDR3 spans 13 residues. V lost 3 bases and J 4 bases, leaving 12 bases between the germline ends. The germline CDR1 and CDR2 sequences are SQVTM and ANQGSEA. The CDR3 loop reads CSVEAPQLYGYTF. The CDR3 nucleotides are TGCAGCGTTGAGGCCCCCCAACTCTATGGCTACACCTTC.

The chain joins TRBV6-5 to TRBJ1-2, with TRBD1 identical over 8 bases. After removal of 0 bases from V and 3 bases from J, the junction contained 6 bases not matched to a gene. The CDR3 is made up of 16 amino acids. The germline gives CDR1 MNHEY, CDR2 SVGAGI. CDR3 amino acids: CASSYSATGGDYGYTF. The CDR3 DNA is TGTGCCAGCAGTTACTCCGCTACAGGGGGGGACTATGGCTACACCTTC.

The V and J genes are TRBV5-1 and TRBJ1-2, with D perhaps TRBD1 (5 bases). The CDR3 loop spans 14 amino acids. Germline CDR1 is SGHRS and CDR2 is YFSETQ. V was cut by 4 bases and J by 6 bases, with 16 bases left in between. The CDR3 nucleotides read TGCGCCAGCAGCCCTCTCTCAGGGCGGGATGGCTACACCTTC. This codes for CASSPLSGRDGYTF.

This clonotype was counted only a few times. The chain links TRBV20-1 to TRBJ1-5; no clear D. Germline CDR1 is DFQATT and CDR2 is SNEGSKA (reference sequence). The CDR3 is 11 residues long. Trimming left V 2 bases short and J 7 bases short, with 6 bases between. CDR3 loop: CSARLGQPQHF. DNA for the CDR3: TGCAGTGCTAGACTGGGACAGCCCCAGCATTTT.